The T cell receptor (beta chain) under discussion was sequenced for a study of shared clonotypes between healthy human individuals. Trimming at V came to 3 bases and at J to 1 base, leaving 9 bases not matched to a gene. This CDR3 has 17 amino acids. CDR1 and CDR2 (germline): SNHLY, FYNNEI. The repertoire was sequenced with immunoSEQ multiplex PCR; TCRdb's copy has only in-frame clones and lacks some. The repertoire holds some 2.3 million clones, with 90% to 95% as singletons. The TCR comes from a man aged 18-30 years in good health. Some clones in this sample may be carry-over from other donors' samples. The rearrangement links TRBV2 to TRBJ2-5; 9 nucleotides match TRBD2. The sequencing input was naive CD4+ T cells from PBMCs. Subset of the sample: CD45RA+ positively selected. The CDR3 loop is CASSDALTSGIQETQYF. CDR3 DNA: TGTGCCAGCAGTGATGCGTTGACTAGCGGTATCCAAGAGACCCAGTACTTC.